This T cell receptor beta chain was retrieved from a study of cytomegalovirus exposure and HLA in healthy donors. CDR1 is SGHRS and CDR2 is YFSETQ in the germline V gene. The CDR3 loop spans 17 amino acids. The V gene lost 4 bases and the J gene lost 1 base, with 18 bases spanning the gap. The table came from immunoSEQ multiplex PCR; TCRdb's copy has only in-frame clones and leaves some out. In the table there are 150,000 to 200,000 clones, 86% of which are singletons. Remarks on this clone: The antigen remains undetermined.

Study observations and caveats: Reported performance of the classifier showed diagnosis of cytomegalovirus status with high specificity and sensitivity. Cytomegalovirus association was assigned to approximately 160 TCR beta chains.

V and J are TRBV5-1 and TRBJ2-1; D unresolved. Sequencing was done on a sample of PBMCs. The source of this sequence is a man younger than 45 in good health and CMV-seropositive. Here the CDR3 reads CASSLSPGGPSYNEQFF. The DNA of the CDR3 is TGCGCCAGCAGCCTATCACCCGGCGGTCCTTCCTACAATGAGCAGTTCTTC.